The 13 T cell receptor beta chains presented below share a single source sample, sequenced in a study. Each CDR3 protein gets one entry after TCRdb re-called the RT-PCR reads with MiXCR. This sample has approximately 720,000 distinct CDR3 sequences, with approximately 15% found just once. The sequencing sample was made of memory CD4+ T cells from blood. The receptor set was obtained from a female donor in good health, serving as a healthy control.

DNA for the CDR3: TGTGCCATCACCGGGACTAGCAACCATGAGCAGTTCTTC. As protein: CAITGTSNHEQFF. The chain recombines TRBV10-3 with TRBJ2-1; TRBD2 aligns across 9 bases. Trimming cost V 7 bases and J 8 bases; bases outside gene matches: 6. The germline gives CDR1 ENHRY, CDR2 SYGVKD. The CDR3 length is 13 residues.

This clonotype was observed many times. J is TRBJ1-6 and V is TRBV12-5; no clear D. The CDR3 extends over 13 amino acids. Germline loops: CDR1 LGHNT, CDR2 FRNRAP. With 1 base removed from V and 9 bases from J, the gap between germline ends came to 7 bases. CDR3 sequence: CASGLEQGSPLHF. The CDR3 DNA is TGTGCTAGTGGTTTGGAGCAAGGTTCACCCCTCCACTTT.

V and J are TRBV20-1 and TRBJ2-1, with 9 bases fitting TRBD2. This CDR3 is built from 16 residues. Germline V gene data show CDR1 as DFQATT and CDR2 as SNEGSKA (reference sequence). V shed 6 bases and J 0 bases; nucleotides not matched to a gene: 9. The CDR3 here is CSASPTSGGSYNEQFF. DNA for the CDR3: TGCAGTGCCAGCCCGACTAGCGGAGGCTCCTACAATGAGCAGTTCTTC.

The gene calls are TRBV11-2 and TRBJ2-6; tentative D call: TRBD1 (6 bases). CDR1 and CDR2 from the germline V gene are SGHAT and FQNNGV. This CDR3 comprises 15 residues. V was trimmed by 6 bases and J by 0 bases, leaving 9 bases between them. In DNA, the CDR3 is TGTGCCAGCAGACCACAGGGCTCTGGGGCCAACGTCCTGACTTTC. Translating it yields CASRPQGSGANVLTF. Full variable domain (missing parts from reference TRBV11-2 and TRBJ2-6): EAGVAQSPRYKIIEKRQSVAFWCNPISGHATLYWYQQILGQGPKLLIQFQNNGVVDDSQLPKDRFSAERLKGVDSTLKIQPAKLEDSAVYLCASRPQGSGANVLTFGAGSRLTVL.

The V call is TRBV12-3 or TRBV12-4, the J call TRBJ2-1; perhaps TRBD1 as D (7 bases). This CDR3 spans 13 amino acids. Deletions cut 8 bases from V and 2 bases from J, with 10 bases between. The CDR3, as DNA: TGTGCCAGCTGCGGGACAGCCTACAATGAGCAGTTCTTC. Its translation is CASCGTAYNEQFF.

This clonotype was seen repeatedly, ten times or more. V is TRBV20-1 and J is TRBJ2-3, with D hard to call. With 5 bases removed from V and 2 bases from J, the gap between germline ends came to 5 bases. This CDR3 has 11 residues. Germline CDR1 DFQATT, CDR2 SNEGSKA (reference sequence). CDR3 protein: CSASLTDTQYF. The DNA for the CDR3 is TGCAGTGCTTCTCTCACAGATACGCAGTATTTT.

CDR3 nucleotide sequence: TGTGCCACCAGTGATCGAGGACTAGCGGGAGGGTTGAATGAGCAGTTCTTC. It yields the protein CATSDRGLAGGLNEQFF. The gene calls are TRBV24-1 and TRBJ2-1, with 15 bases fitting TRBD2. The V and J ends lost 3 bases and 7 bases, in that order; junction bases with no gene match: 6. Germline-derived CDR1 and CDR2 are KGHDR and SFDVKD. The CDR3 totals 17 residues.

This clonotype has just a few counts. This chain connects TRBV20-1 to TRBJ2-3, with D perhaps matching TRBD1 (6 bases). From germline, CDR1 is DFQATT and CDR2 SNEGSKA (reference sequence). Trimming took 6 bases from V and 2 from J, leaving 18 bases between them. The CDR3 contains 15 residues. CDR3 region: CSARADSRNTDTQYF. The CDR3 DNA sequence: TGCAGTGCCCGTGCGGACAGTAGAAACACAGATACGCAGTATTTT.

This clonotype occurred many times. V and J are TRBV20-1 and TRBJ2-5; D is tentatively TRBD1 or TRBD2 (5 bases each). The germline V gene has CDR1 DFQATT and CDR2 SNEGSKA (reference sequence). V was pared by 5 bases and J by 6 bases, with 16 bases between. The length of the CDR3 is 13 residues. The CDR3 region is CSAYRDPTKTQYF. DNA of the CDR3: TGCAGTGCTTACCGGGACCCGACGAAGACCCAGTACTTC.

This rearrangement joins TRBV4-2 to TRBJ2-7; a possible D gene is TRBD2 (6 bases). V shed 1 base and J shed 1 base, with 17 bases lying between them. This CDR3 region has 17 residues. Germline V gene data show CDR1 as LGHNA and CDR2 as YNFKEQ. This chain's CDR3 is CASSQAFRRDPSYEQYF. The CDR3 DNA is TGTGCCAGCAGCCAAGCGTTTAGGCGGGACCCTTCCTACGAGCAGTACTTC.

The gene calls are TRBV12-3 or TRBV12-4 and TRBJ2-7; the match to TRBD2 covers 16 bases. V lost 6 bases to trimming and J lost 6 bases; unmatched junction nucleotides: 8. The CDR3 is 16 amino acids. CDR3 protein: CASSRRGTSGRGEQYF. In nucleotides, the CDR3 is TGTGCCAGCAGCAGACGCGGGACTAGCGGGAGGGGCGAGCAGTACTTC.

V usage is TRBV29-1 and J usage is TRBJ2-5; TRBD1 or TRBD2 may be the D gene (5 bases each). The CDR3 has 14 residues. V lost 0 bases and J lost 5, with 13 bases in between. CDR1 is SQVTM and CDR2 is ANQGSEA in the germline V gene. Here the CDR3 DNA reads TGCAGCGTTGAAGAACTCTGGGACGGTGAGACCCAGTACTTC. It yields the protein CSVEELWDGETQYF.

CDR3 protein: CASSLNTGSSYEQYF. CDR3 nucleotide sequence: TGTGCCAGCAGCTTAAATACAGGGAGCTCCTACGAGCAGTACTTC. This sequence joins TRBV11-3 and TRBJ2-7; tentatively, D is TRBD1 (6 bases). The CDR3 loop spans 15 amino acids. Germline V lookup: CDR1 SGHNT, CDR2 YENEEA. V shed 2 bases and J shed 0 bases, with 11 bases lying between them.